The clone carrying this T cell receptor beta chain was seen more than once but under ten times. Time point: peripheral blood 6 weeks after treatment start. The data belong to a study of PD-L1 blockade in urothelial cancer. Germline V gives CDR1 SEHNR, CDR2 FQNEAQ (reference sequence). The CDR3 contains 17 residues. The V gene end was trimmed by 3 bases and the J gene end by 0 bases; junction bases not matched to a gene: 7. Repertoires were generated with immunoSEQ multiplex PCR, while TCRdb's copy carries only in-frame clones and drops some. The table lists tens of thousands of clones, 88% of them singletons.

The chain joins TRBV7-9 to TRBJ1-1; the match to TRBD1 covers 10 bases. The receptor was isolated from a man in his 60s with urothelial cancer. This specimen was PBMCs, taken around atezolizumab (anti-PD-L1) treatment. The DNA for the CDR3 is TGTGCCAGCAGCTTCAGGGACAGGGGTAGAGTGAACACTGAAGCTTTCTTT. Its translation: CASSFRDRGRVNTEAFF. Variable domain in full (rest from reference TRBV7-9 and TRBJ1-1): DTGVSQNPRHKITKRGQNVTFRCDPISEHNRLYWYRQTLGQGPEFLTYFQNEAQLEKSRLLSDRFSAERPKGSFSTLEIQRTEQGDSAMYLCASSFRDRGRVNTEAFFGQGTRLTVV.